Below, 24 T cell receptor beta chains from the same sample are listed, as sequenced in a study of spatial heterogeneity in lung cancer. Findings and caveats of the study: Counts of expanded alpha and beta TCRs within tumors tracked the tumor nonsynonymous mutation count.

Their antigens remain unidentified. Time point in this sample: sample taken at primary tumor resection. Each CDR3 protein gets one entry after TCRdb re-called the 5' RACE reads with MiXCR. Of about 28,000 distinct CDR3 sequences in the sample, roughly 7.2% were seen once. Sequenced material: lung tumor tissue, taken at surgery. These receptors all come from a male donor with early-stage non-small cell lung cancer.

This clonotype has more than one count but fewer than ten. The chain has TRBV3-1 and TRBJ1-6; D is uncertain. CDR1 and CDR2 from the germline V gene are LGHDT and YNNKEL (reference sequence). The CDR3 runs to 13 residues. V lost 4 bases to trimming and J lost 11 bases, with 12 bases between them. The CDR3 coding sequence is TGTGCCAGCAGCCCAGCGGCGTTAACACCCCTCCACTTT. Amino acids: CASSPAALTPLHF.

Points on this clonotype: A read error may be the cause here, since a much bigger clone is one base away. This chain uses TRBV20-1 with TRBJ1-1; 11 bases fit TRBD1. This CDR3 region has 15 residues. The germline V gene encodes CDR1 DFQATT and CDR2 SNEGSKA (reference sequence). The CDR3 spells CSATGQGATNIEAFF. The CDR3 DNA sequence: TGCAGTGCCACTGGACAGGGGGCAACGAACATTGAAGCTTTCTTT.

This clonotype has more than one count but fewer than ten. V gene TRBV2 combines with J gene TRBJ1-4; D ambiguous. CDR3 length: 12 amino acids. The germline CDR1 and CDR2 sequences are SNHLY and FYNNEI. V lost 11 bases and J lost 6, with 13 bases in between. CDR3 loop: CASRRGDEKLFF. In DNA, the CDR3 is TGTGCCTCCCGGCGGGGTGATGAAAAACTGTTTTTT.

This clonotype was seen ten or more times. This sequence joins TRBV6-1 and TRBJ1-2; D gene ambiguous. The germline CDR1 and CDR2 sequences are MNHNS and SASEGT. This CDR3 is built from 11 residues. Trimming removed 2 bases at V and 2 bases at J, with 0 bases between. CDR3 coding DNA: TGTGCCAGCAGTGAAAACTATGGCTACACCTTC. Its translation is CASSENYGYTF.

This clonotype showed up just a few times. V gene TRBV4-1 combines with J gene TRBJ1-5, with 12 bases matching TRBD1. Germline V gene lookup returns CDR1 MGHRA and CDR2 YSYEKL. J gave up 6 bases and V 3 bases, and 12 bases lay outside the gene matches. CDR3 length equals 18 residues. The CDR3 DNA follows: TGCGCCAGCAGCCAGAAGATGGGACAGGGGGCAAACGGTCAGCCCCAGCATTTT. Protein product: CASSQKMGQGANGQPQHF.

V usage is TRBV7-2 and J usage is TRBJ1-4; D perhaps matches TRBD1 (6 bases). The V gene lost 0 bases and the J gene lost 1 base, with 6 bases spanning the gap. The CDR3 contains 15 residues. The germline gives CDR1 SGHTA, CDR2 FQGNSA. CDR3 coding DNA: TGTGCCAGCAGCTTAGCAGGGGGAACTAATGAAAAACTGTTTTTT. Its protein product is CASSLAGGTNEKLFF.

This clonotype was recorded many times. The chain's CDR3 is CASRGDLTQYF. Written as DNA, the CDR3 is TGTGCCAGCAGGGGGGACCTGACCCAGTACTTC. The V and J genes are TRBV12-3 or TRBV12-4 and TRBJ2-5, with D perhaps TRBD1 or TRBD2 (5 bases each). This CDR3 spans 11 amino acids. Trimming left V 6 bases short and J 7 bases short, with 9 bases between.

Many counts were recorded for this clonotype. This chain links TRBV6-2 or TRBV6-3 with TRBJ1-4; D not certain. The length of the CDR3 is 11 residues. V gave up 6 bases and J gave up 7 bases, with 6 bases separating them. CDR1 and CDR2 (germline): MNHEY, SVGEGT. The CDR3: CASRGSEKLFF. DNA for the CDR3: TGTGCCAGCAGGGGAAGTGAAAAACTGTTTTTT.

This sequence joins TRBV10-3 and TRBJ1-1; a weak D match, TRBD1 (6 bases). Germline V gives CDR1 ENHRY, CDR2 SYGVKD. The CDR3 runs 13 residues. Trimming stripped 3 bases from V and 5 bases from J, with 10 bases between. The CDR3, as DNA: TGTGCCATCAGTGACGGGGGCCATACTGAAGCTTTCTTT. Translated, it gives CAISDGGHTEAFF.

This clonotype occurred many times. The CDR3 loop reads CASMSGQNTEAFF. In nucleotides, the CDR3 is TGCGCCAGCATGTCGGGACAGAACACTGAAGCTTTCTTT. This chain uses TRBV5-1 with TRBJ1-1, with a tentative D call TRBD1 (6 bases). CDR1 is SGHRS and CDR2 is YFSETQ in the germline V gene. V dropped 6 bases and J dropped 1 base, with 10 bases sitting between them. The CDR3 consists of 13 residues.

This clonotype has a count of ten or more. DNA of the CDR3: TGTGCCAGCAGCAACACTAGCGGGGGGAACACCGGGGAGCTGTTTTTT. It is translated as CASSNTSGGNTGELFF. The J gene is TRBJ2-2, the V gene TRBV21-1; TRBD2, as called in the table, went unchecked against the DNA. TRBV21-1 is noted as a pseudogene. CDR3 length equals 16 residues.

This clonotype is termed large. The chain employs TRBV4-2 and TRBJ2-1; 9 bases fit TRBD2. In germline, CDR1 is LGHNA, CDR2 YNFKEQ. The trim removed 0 bases at V and 10 bases at J, leaving 7 bases unmatched. The CDR3 has 15 amino acids. The CDR3 loop reads CASSQDGGGAREQFF. The CDR3 DNA reads as TGTGCCAGCAGCCAAGATGGCGGGGGGGCCCGGGAGCAGTTCTTC.

Relative to its sample, this clonotype is medium-sized. The V and J genes are TRBV7-9 and TRBJ2-2, with D possibly TRBD1 on 6 matching bases. CDR1 is SEHNR, CDR2 FQNEAQ, per germline (reference sequence). This CDR3 comprises 16 residues. With 1 base removed from V and 6 bases from J, the gap between germline ends came to 15 bases. The DNA of the CDR3 is TGTGCCAGCAGCTTAGGATTTACAGGGACACCCGGGGAGCTGTTTTTT. Protein: CASSLGFTGTPGELFF. The whole variable domain, remainder taken from reference TRBV7-9 and TRBJ2-2, is DTGVSQNPRHKITKRGQNVTFRCDPISEHNRLYWYRQTLGQGPEFLTYFQNEAQLEKSRLLSDRFSAERPKGSFSTLEIQRTEQGDSAMYLCASSLGFTGTPGELFFGEGSRLTVL.

In its sample, this clonotype was seen a few times. This chain connects TRBV4-2 to TRBJ2-3; the D gene is possibly TRBD2 (7 bases). V dropped 0 bases and J dropped 3 bases, with 16 bases sitting between them. CDR3 length equals 17 residues. The germline V gene encodes CDR1 LGHNA and CDR2 YNFKEQ. CDR3 amino acids: CASSQEGGGALTDTQYF. Here the CDR3 DNA reads TGTGCCAGCAGCCAAGAAGGAGGGGGGGCCCTGACAGATACGCAGTATTTT.

This clonotype was observed many times. The CDR3 DNA follows: TGTGCCAGTTCAAGGGCAGGGATGAACGAGCAGTACTTC. Translating gives CASSRAGMNEQYF. V and J are TRBV6-2 or TRBV6-3 and TRBJ2-7, with D possibly matching TRBD1 (5 bases). The V end lost 9 bases, the J end lost 5 bases, and 17 bases lay between the germline ends. Germline V gene data show CDR1 as MNHEY and CDR2 as SVGEGT. The CDR3 contains 13 residues.

Only a few counts were recorded for this clonotype. This CDR3 reads CASSLDRGNSPLHF. The DNA of the CDR3 is TGCGCCAGCAGCTTGGACAGGGGGAATTCACCCCTCCACTTT. The rearrangement links TRBV5-1 to TRBJ1-6; 8 bases match TRBD1. The CDR3 contains 14 residues. The ends lost 0 bases at V and 7 bases at J; junction bases unmatched: 0. Germline assignment: CDR1 SGHRS and CDR2 YFSETQ.

V usage is TRBV5-8 and J usage is TRBJ2-2; 8 nucleotides align to TRBD1. The germline V gene encodes CDR1 SGHTS and CDR2 YDEGEE. The CDR3 extends over 18 amino acids. J was trimmed by 5 bases and V by 2 bases; bases with no gene match: 14. CDR3 sequence reads: CASSFPITDRGRTGELFF. Here the CDR3 DNA reads TGTGCCAGCAGCTTCCCCATCACCGACAGGGGTAGAACCGGGGAGCTGTTTTTT.

This clonotype showed up many times. This chain links TRBV20-1 with TRBJ2-1; 7 bases align to TRBD2. The ends lost 2 bases at V and 3 bases at J; junction bases unmatched: 10. Germline CDR1 is DFQATT and CDR2 is SNEGSKA (reference sequence). The CDR3 is made up of 16 amino acids. The DNA for the CDR3 is TGCAGTGCTAGAAAAGAAGCGAGCGGGGTCTACAATGAGCAGTTCTTC. It translates to CSARKEASGVYNEQFF.

The sample holds many counts of this clonotype. The J gene is TRBJ2-7, the V gene TRBV20-1; no firm D call. The CDR3 has 14 residues. Deletions cut 2 bases from V and 6 bases from J, with 17 bases between. Germline assignment: CDR1 DFQATT and CDR2 SNEGSKA (reference sequence). The CDR3 sequence is CSARLPKRWGEQYF. CDR3 nucleotides: TGCAGTGCTAGACTCCCCAAAAGGTGGGGCGAGCAGTACTTC.

This clonotype was observed at least ten times. The chain is built from TRBV10-3 and TRBJ1-5, with D possibly matching TRBD1 (6 bases). The CDR3 consists of 16 residues. Trimming stripped 4 bases from V and 5 bases from J, with 18 bases between. Germline assignment: CDR1 ENHRY and CDR2 SYGVKD. CDR3 region: CAISGGLGTPDQPQHF. CDR3 sequence (DNA): TGTGCCATCAGTGGAGGGCTCGGGACACCAGATCAGCCCCAGCATTTT.

CDR3 bases: TGTGCCAGTAGCGCCGAGGGGGGAATCAATCAGCCCCAGCATTTT. Translating it yields CASSAEGGINQPQHF. The genes are TRBV6-1 and TRBJ1-5; TRBD1 is a possible D gene (6 bases). Trimming left V 9 bases short and J 3 bases short, with 18 bases between. The CDR3 totals 15 residues. Germline CDR1 MNHNS, CDR2 SASEGT.

In this sample, this clonotype turned up a few times. V and J are TRBV5-1 and TRBJ2-7; either TRBD1 or TRBD2 may supply D (5 bases each). Germline CDR1 and CDR2: SGHRS and YFSETQ. With 2 bases removed from V and 4 bases from J, the gap between germline ends came to 7 bases. The CDR3 has 12 amino acids. The CDR3 bases are TGCGCCAGCAGCTTCGGGGCTTACGAGCAGTACTTC. Translated: CASSFGAYEQYF.

The V gene is TRBV28, the J gene TRBJ2-3; no reliable D call. V was clipped by 5 bases and J by 0 bases, with 12 bases between them. This CDR3 contains 15 residues. Germline V lookup: CDR1 MDHEN, CDR2 SYDVKM. CDR3 in amino acids: CASSHGYISTDTQYF. In nucleotides, the CDR3 is TGTGCCAGCAGTCACGGCTACATTAGCACAGATACGCAGTATTTT.

Ten or more counts support this clonotype. The chain employs TRBV6-1 and TRBJ1-1; D may be TRBD1 (5 bases). The germline V gene encodes CDR1 MNHNS and CDR2 SASEGT. The CDR3 runs 13 residues. The germline V and J ends were trimmed by 7 bases and 0 bases, with 9 bases remaining between them. The CDR3 here is CASTQDMNTEAFF. DNA for the CDR3: TGTGCCAGCACCCAGGACATGAACACTGAAGCTTTCTTT.